This TCR beta chain was found in a study of T cells in localized non-small cell lung cancer. Overall study findings and caveats: Sequence data derive from only one tumor region, so heterogeneity remains possible. Clonality peaked in uninvolved adjacent lung rather than tumor. Greater blood T cell density accompanied longer overall survival. A median of around 60 of the top 100 tumor clones appeared in adjacent lung, which was paired and uninvolved.

The CDR3 has 17 amino acids. V lost 4 bases, J lost 0 bases, and 17 bases lay in between. CDR1 is PRHDT, CDR2 FYEKMQ, per germline (reference sequence). Using immunoSEQ multiplex PCR, the repertoire was profiled, and TCRdb retains in-frame clones only, with some absent. The sample yields 52,000 or so clones, over 80% seen once. In regard to this clone: Its antigen remains unidentified.

The J gene is TRBJ2-3, the V gene TRBV13; D unclear. Sample: peripheral blood mononuclear cells, taken before any cancer treatment. The receptor was derived from a man aged 35 to 69 with stage III lung adenocarcinoma. The CDR3 region is CASSSTATGGSTDTQYF. The CDR3 nucleotides are TGTGCCAGCAGCTCGACCGCGACGGGCGGCAGCACAGATACGCAGTATTTT.